These 23 T cell receptor beta chains came from one sample sequenced in a study of cytomegalovirus exposure and HLA in healthy donors. The PCR was carried out with 60 Vbeta primers and 13 Jbeta primers. The repertoire was sequenced with immunoSEQ multiplex PCR; TCRdb's copy has only in-frame clones and lacks some. This repertoire includes 150,000 or so clones. Sequenced material: PBMCs. These receptors all stem from an older woman in good health and CMV-seronegative.

V and J are TRBV5-4 and TRBJ2-2; no clear D. Trimming took 4 bases from V and 8 from J, leaving 9 bases between them. Germline V lookup: CDR1 SGHNT, CDR2 YYREEE (reference sequence). The CDR3 extends over 12 amino acids. The CDR3 coding sequence is TGTGCCAGCAGCGATTCACTTGGGGAGCTGTTTTTT. As protein: CASSDSLGELFF.

The V call is TRBV2, the J call TRBJ1-4; no reliable D call. The CDR3 is 13 residues long. The germline V gene encodes CDR1 SNHLY and CDR2 FYNNEI. V was trimmed by 6 bases and J by 5 bases, leaving 10 bases between them. For the CDR3, the DNA is TGTGCCAGCAGAGACCGCGGCAATGAAAAACTGTTTTTT. Amino acid sequence: CASRDRGNEKLFF.

The genes are TRBV6-1 and TRBJ2-7; 7 nucleotides align to TRBD1. This CDR3 contains 14 residues. V lost 4 bases to trimming and J lost 0 bases; unmatched junction nucleotides: 3. Germline V gene data show CDR1 as MNHNS and CDR2 as SASEGT. This CDR3 reads CASSATGLSYEQYF. The CDR3 nucleotides read TGTGCCAGCAGTGCGACAGGGCTCTCCTACGAGCAGTACTTC.

The chain carries TRBV11-2 and TRBJ2-3; 8 bases are a match to TRBD1. V shed 5 bases and J 1 base; nucleotides not matched to a gene: 5. Germline CDR1 reads SGHAT; CDR2 reads FQNNGV. The CDR3 loop spans 15 amino acids. CDR3 DNA: TGTGCCAGCAGCCGACAGGGGCAGGGCACAGATACGCAGTATTTT. This encodes CASSRQGQGTDTQYF. The variable domain in full, with the rest retrieved from reference TRBV11-2 and TRBJ2-3, is EAGVAQSPRYKIIEKRQSVAFWCNPISGHATLYWYQQILGQGPKLLIQFQNNGVVDDSQLPKDRFSAERLKGVDSTLKIQPAKLEDSAVYLCASSRQGQGTDTQYFGPGTRLTVL.

J is TRBJ2-7 and V is TRBV9, with 8 bases that match TRBD2. This CDR3 contains 14 residues. Germline trimming cut 0 bases from V and 7 bases from J; bases unmatched to any gene: 6. CDR1 and CDR2 from the germline V gene are SGDLS and YYNGEE. The CDR3 sequence is CASSVEGLVGEQYF. DNA of the CDR3: TGTGCCAGCAGCGTAGAGGGACTAGTAGGAGAGCAGTACTTC.

The chain carries TRBV11-2 and TRBJ2-7; D gene uncertain. V was cut by 7 bases and J by 0 bases, with 10 bases left in between. The V gene's germline CDR1 is SGHAT and CDR2 FQNNGV. This CDR3 comprises 13 residues. Here the CDR3 reads CASNSGFSYEQYF. In nucleotides, the CDR3 is TGTGCCAGCAATTCAGGCTTCTCCTACGAGCAGTACTTC.

The chain couples TRBV6-1 to TRBJ1-1, with 9 nucleotides matching TRBD1. CDR3 size: 14 residues. V lost 3 bases, J lost 8 bases, and 7 bases stayed unmatched. Germline loops: CDR1 MNHNS, CDR2 SASEGT. DNA for the CDR3: TGTGCCAGCAGTGAGCCGGGACAGGGTGTCGAAGCTTTCTTT. Translated, it gives CASSEPGQGVEAFF.

The CDR3 is CASRDTRGRNLAGFEGAFF. As DNA, the CDR3 is TGTGCCAGCAGGGACACGAGGGGGCGTAATCTGGCCGGGTTCGAGGGAGCTTTCTTT. The V and J genes are TRBV2 and TRBJ1-1; 7 nucleotides align to TRBD1. The CDR3 length is 19 residues. The V and J ends lost 6 bases and 10 bases, in that order; junction bases with no gene match: 29. Germline V CDR1 and CDR2: SNHLY, FYNNEI.

The V call is TRBV9, the J call TRBJ2-1, with TRBD2 matching over 9 bases. The CDR3 loop spans 16 amino acids. CDR1 is SGDLS, CDR2 YYNGEE, per germline. V gave up 0 bases and J gave up 0 bases; unmatched junction bases: 1. Here the CDR3 reads CASSVVAGVSYNEQFF. CDR3 in DNA: TGTGCCAGCAGCGTAGTAGCGGGGGTCTCCTACAATGAGCAGTTCTTC. Filled out from reference TRBV9 and TRBJ2-1, the complete variable domain reads DSGVTQTPKHLITATGQRVTLRCSPRSGDLSVYWYQQSLDQGLQFLIQYYNGEERAKGNILERFSAQQFPDLHSELNLSSLELGDSALYFCASSVVAGVSYNEQFFGPGTRLTVL.

The rearrangement links TRBV5-1 to TRBJ2-1; 8 positions match TRBD2. The CDR3 contains 16 residues. With V trimmed by 5 bases and J by 5 bases, 12 bases remained unmatched. In germline, CDR1 is SGHRS, CDR2 YFSETQ. CDR3 sequence reads: CASRPTSGSQDNEQFF. CDR3 DNA sequence: TGCGCCAGCAGGCCAACTAGCGGAAGTCAAGACAATGAGCAGTTCTTC.

The chain employs TRBV6-1 and TRBJ1-5, with D unclear. The CDR3 is made up of 16 amino acids. Germline V gene data show CDR1 as MNHNS and CDR2 as SASEGT. Trimming removed 1 base at V and 7 bases at J, with 17 bases between. This CDR3 is CASSEGIGSFWQPQHF. The CDR3 DNA reads TGTGCCAGCAGTGAAGGTATAGGGAGTTTTTGGCAGCCCCAGCATTTT.

This chain connects TRBV7-2 to TRBJ1-5; D unclear. The germline gives CDR1 SGHTA, CDR2 FQGNSA. V lost 5 bases to trimming and J lost 9 bases, with 14 bases between them. The CDR3 loop spans 13 amino acids. CDR3 sequence: CASSAWTEGPQHF. The CDR3 coding sequence is TGTGCCAGCAGCGCCTGGACGGAGGGGCCCCAGCATTTT.

V is TRBV5-4 and J is TRBJ2-2; 10 bases are a match to TRBD1. Germline values: CDR1 SGHNT, CDR2 YYREEE (reference sequence). The length of the CDR3 is 16 residues. V trimming: 4 bases; J trimming: 2 bases; junction bases outside the gene matches: 5. The DNA for the CDR3 is TGTGCCAGCAGCGAGGACAGGGGGAAAAACACCGGGGAGCTGTTTTTT. It is translated as CASSEDRGKNTGELFF.

V and J are TRBV7-6 and TRBJ1-3; 11 nucleotides match TRBD1. Germline trimming cut 5 bases from V and 1 base from J; bases unmatched to any gene: 4. The CDR3 contains 16 residues. The germline gives CDR1 SGHVS, CDR2 FNYEAQ. CDR3: CASSGTGGSSGNTIYF. CDR3 DNA sequence: TGTGCCAGCAGCGGGACAGGGGGATCTTCTGGAAACACCATATATTTT.

This chain uses TRBV19 with TRBJ2-7, with 10 bases identical to TRBD1. V lost 9 bases and J lost 6; bases outside the gene matches: 11. Germline V CDR1 and CDR2: LNHDA, SQIVND (reference sequence). The CDR3 has 14 residues. The CDR3 region is CASGRDRGDLEQYF. The DNA for the CDR3 is TGTGCCAGCGGCCGGGACAGGGGAGACCTCGAGCAGTACTTC.

The rearrangement uses TRBV5-1 and TRBJ1-1; 8 positions agree with TRBD1. The germline gives CDR1 SGHRS, CDR2 YFSETQ. With 7 bases clipped from V and 3 bases from J, the junction kept 8 bases outside the gene matches. The length of the CDR3 is 14 residues. The CDR3 here is CASSPGGLDTEAFF. CDR3 nucleotide sequence: TGCGCCAGCTCCCCAGGGGGCTTGGACACTGAAGCTTTCTTT.

This chain joins TRBV12-5 and TRBJ2-1, with 7 bases aligning to TRBD2. Trimming removed 0 bases from V and 3 bases from J; junction bases left unmatched: 5. CDR3 length equals 16 residues. In germline, CDR1 is LGHNT, CDR2 FRNRAP. The CDR3 loop is CASGLVRGGSYNEQFF. The CDR3 DNA is TGTGCTAGTGGTTTGGTACGCGGGGGAAGCTACAATGAGCAGTTCTTC.

Concerning this clone: Its ends do not fully match the called genes, so a read error is possible. This chain joins TRBV19 and TRBJ2-2, with 12 bases that match TRBD1. The CDR3 totals 16 residues. The V gene's germline CDR1 is LNHDA and CDR2 SQIVND (reference sequence). CDR3 region: CASTLGQGAGTGGLFF. The CDR3 nucleotides are TGTGCCAGTACATTGGGACAGGGGGCTGGTACCGGGGGGCTGTTTTTT.

The rearrangement uses TRBV28 and TRBJ2-7; TRBD1 matches at 10 bases. Germline trimming cut 4 bases from V and 4 bases from J; bases unmatched to any gene: 4. CDR3 length: 14 amino acids. The V gene's germline CDR1 is MDHEN and CDR2 SYDVKM. CDR3 loop: CASSSRDRGYEQYF. The CDR3 region has the DNA TGTGCCAGCAGTTCCCGGGACAGGGGATACGAGCAGTACTTC.

The genes are TRBV19 and TRBJ1-5; D may be TRBD1 (6 bases). The germline V gene has CDR1 LNHDA and CDR2 SQIVND (reference sequence). The CDR3 is 16 amino acids. V was pared by 1 base and J by 1 base, with 11 bases between. DNA for the CDR3: TGTGCCAGTAGTATAGTCCCGGGACAAAGCAATCAGCCCCAGCATTTT. Translated: CASSIVPGQSNQPQHF.

Points on this clone: The same CDR3 is also encoded by other DNA sequences in this sample. CDR3 in amino acids: CASSRGLAGVNEQYF. CDR3 nucleotides: TGTGCCAGCAGCCGAGGACTAGCGGGGGTCAACGAGCAGTACTTC. The J gene is TRBJ2-7, the V gene TRBV7-2; 13 bases agree with TRBD2. V was clipped by 5 bases and J by 5 bases; unmatched bases: 6. The CDR3 has 15 amino acids. Germline V gene lookup returns CDR1 SGHTA and CDR2 FQGNSA.

The V and J genes are TRBV7-6 and TRBJ2-2, with D uncertain. The V gene lost 5 bases and the J gene lost 0 bases, with 13 bases spanning the gap. Germline CDR1 reads SGHVS; CDR2 reads FNYEAQ. This CDR3 is built from 16 residues. In DNA, the CDR3 is TGTGCCAGCAGCCCTCTTCCGACAACGAACACCGGGGAGCTGTTTTTT. Its translation is CASSPLPTTNTGELFF.

The chain employs TRBV9 and TRBJ2-1, with 8 bases matching TRBD1. The germline V gene encodes CDR1 SGDLS and CDR2 YYNGEE. The CDR3 consists of 15 residues. The V segment lost 0 bases and the J segment 6 bases; nucleotides outside the gene matches: 5. CDR3 coding DNA: TGTGCCAGCAGCGTAGATGGACAGGGCGGCAATGAGCAGTTCTTC. Translation gives CASSVDGQGGNEQFF.